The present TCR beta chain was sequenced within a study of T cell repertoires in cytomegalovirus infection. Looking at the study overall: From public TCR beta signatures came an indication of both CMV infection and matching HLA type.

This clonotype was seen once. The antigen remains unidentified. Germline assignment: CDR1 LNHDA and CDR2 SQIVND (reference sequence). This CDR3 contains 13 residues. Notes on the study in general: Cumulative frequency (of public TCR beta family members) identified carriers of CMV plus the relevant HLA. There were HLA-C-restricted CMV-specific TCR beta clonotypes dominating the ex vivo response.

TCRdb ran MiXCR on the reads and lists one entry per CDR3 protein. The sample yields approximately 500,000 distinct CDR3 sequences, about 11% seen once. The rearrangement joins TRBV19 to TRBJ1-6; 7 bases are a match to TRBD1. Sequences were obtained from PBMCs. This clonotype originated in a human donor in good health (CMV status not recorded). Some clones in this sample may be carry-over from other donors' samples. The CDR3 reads CVSSDRDRSPLHF. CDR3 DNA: TGTGTCAGCTCCGACAGGGATCGATCACCCCTCCACTTT.